The 14 T cell receptor beta chains presented below share a single source sample, sequenced in a study of blood T cell repertoires in COVID-19 (dated by TCRdb to between 2020 and 2021). Library prep was done by the immunoSEQ multiplex PCR assay. Drawn from immuneACCESS, this table holds only the in-frame rearrangements with V and J called that TCRdb kept. Clones are partly lost; checked studies trace under half to an unresolved V gene and leave the rest unexplained. This sample gives approximately 210,000 clones in total; 84% of them show up just once. The ten most abundant clones make up under 10% of the sample. Input material: peripheral blood. The receptors shown here come from a woman aged 80 or over with COVID-19, enrolled during active disease.

The chain combines TRBV28 with TRBJ1-5; TRBD1 matches at 7 bases. V lost 8 bases, J lost 2 bases, and 9 bases stayed unmatched. There are 15 residues in the CDR3. Germline loops: CDR1 MDHEN, CDR2 SYDVKM. The CDR3 protein is CASRGSGTGNQPQHF. CDR3 bases: TGTGCCAGCCGTGGGTCCGGGACAGGCAATCAGCCCCAGCATTTT.

The chain combines TRBV5-4 with TRBJ2-7; the D is unclear. The length of the CDR3 is 14 residues. With 0 bases removed from V and 3 bases from J, the gap between germline ends came to 10 bases. The germline gives CDR1 SGHNT, CDR2 YYREEE (reference sequence). The DNA of the CDR3 is TGTGCCAGCAGCTTGGAAAGAACTGACTACGAGCAGTACTTC. Protein: CASSLERTDYEQYF. The full variable domain, rest sourced from reference TRBV5-4 and TRBJ2-7, is ETGVTQSPTHLIKTRGQQVTLRCSSQSGHNTVSWYQQALGQGPQFIFQYYREEENGRGNFPPRFSGLQFPNYSSELNVNALELDDSALYLCASSLERTDYEQYFGPGTRLTVT.

Details on this clone: Additional DNA sequences in this sample encode the identical CDR3. The rearrangement joins TRBV7-9 to TRBJ2-1, with a possible D match to TRBD1 (5 bases). CDR1 is SEHNR and CDR2 is FQNEAQ in the germline V gene (reference sequence). Trimming cost V 5 bases and J 0 bases, with 11 bases left between them. The CDR3 runs to 15 residues. CDR3: CASSLSRASYNEQFF. The CDR3 nucleotides are TGTGCCAGCAGCCTCTCCAGGGCCTCCTACAATGAGCAGTTCTTC.

The J gene is TRBJ1-3, the V gene TRBV7-9, with TRBD1 identical over 7 bases. Germline trimming cut 4 bases from V and 0 bases from J; bases unmatched to any gene: 6. CDR1 and CDR2 (germline): SEHNR, FQNEAQ (reference sequence). This CDR3 is built from 16 residues. CDR3 sequence reads: CASSSGQSNSGNTIYF. CDR3 in DNA: TGTGCCAGCAGCTCGGGACAGAGTAACTCTGGAAACACCATATATTTT.

The chain combines TRBV3-1 (or the pseudogene TRBV3-2) with TRBJ2-1; 7 bases map to TRBD2. The germline V gene has CDR1 LGHDT and CDR2 YNNKEL (reference sequence). V gave up 6 bases and J gave up 5 bases; unmatched junction bases: 10. The CDR3 spans 15 residues. Here the CDR3 DNA reads TGTGCCAGCAGTCTCGTCAGTGCGGGGGACAATGAGCAGTTCTTC. The encoded protein is CASSLVSAGDNEQFF.

The chain links TRBV3-1 (or the pseudogene TRBV3-2) to TRBJ2-5; 10 bases map to TRBD2. Germline CDR1 and CDR2: LGHDT and YNNKEL (reference sequence). The CDR3 extends over 13 amino acids. Unmatched junction bases numbered 3, after V lost 6 bases and J lost 5 bases. CDR3 in DNA: TGTGCCAGCAGGCAGACTAGCGGGGAGACCCAGTACTTC. This gives the protein CASRQTSGETQYF.

The chain couples TRBV5-4 to TRBJ1-5, with a possible D match to TRBD1 (6 bases). Germline CDR1 and CDR2: SGHNT and YYREEE (reference sequence). Trimming took 4 bases from V and 4 from J, leaving 9 bases between them. The length of the CDR3 is 13 residues. DNA for the CDR3: TGTGCCAGCAGCGGGGGACAAAATCAGCCCCAGCATTTT. Translated, it gives CASSGGQNQPQHF.

The rearrangement uses TRBV19 and TRBJ1-2; 8 nucleotides agree with TRBD1. This CDR3 contains 13 residues. Germline CDR1 and CDR2: LNHDA and SQIVND (reference sequence). V lost 4 bases and J lost 8; bases outside the gene matches: 6. The CDR3 reads CASSSGQGDGYTF. CDR3 sequence (DNA): TGTGCCAGTAGTAGTGGACAGGGTGACGGCTACACCTTC.

The V and J genes are TRBV5-1 and TRBJ1-3, with D perhaps matching TRBD1 (5 bases). The V gene lost 0 bases and the J gene lost 8 bases, with 18 bases spanning the gap. The CDR3 has 16 amino acids. Germline loops: CDR1 SGHRS, CDR2 YFSETQ. The CDR3 region is CASSLARGTPFDTIYF. Written as DNA, the CDR3 is TGCGCCAGCAGCTTGGCCCGCGGGACGCCATTCGACACCATATATTTT. The variable domain in full, with the rest retrieved from reference TRBV5-1 and TRBJ1-3, is KAGVTQTPRYLIKTRGQQVTLSCSPISGHRSVSWYQQTPGQGLQFLFEYFSETQRNKGNFPGRFSGRQFSNSRSEMNVSTLELGDSALYLCASSLARGTPFDTIYFGEGSWLTVV.

The rearrangement links TRBV10-3 to TRBJ2-1, with TRBD2 as a possible D gene (6 bases). This CDR3 has 18 residues. The germline V gene encodes CDR1 ENHRY and CDR2 SYGVKD. The ends were cut back, 3 bases at V and 2 bases at J, with 20 bases in the middle. This CDR3 reads CAISETPDGSTAYNEQFF. DNA for the CDR3: TGTGCCATCAGTGAAACTCCGGACGGGAGTACGGCCTACAATGAGCAGTTCTTC.

This clone was recorded a few times. Other DNA sequences in this specimen translate into the identical CDR3. The chain recombines TRBV5-1 with TRBJ1-5; 8 positions match TRBD1. Losses at the gene ends were 0 bases for V and 3 bases for J; bases not matched to a gene: 2. There are 15 residues in the CDR3. The germline CDR1 and CDR2 sequences are SGHRS and YFSETQ. CDR3 protein: CASSLGQGLNQPQHF. CDR3 nucleotides: TGCGCCAGCAGCTTGGGACAGGGGCTCAATCAGCCCCAGCATTTT.

The chain recombines TRBV5-4 with TRBJ2-3, with D perhaps matching TRBD1 (6 bases). V was clipped by 4 bases and J by 4 bases, with 13 bases between them. Germline V gene data show CDR1 as SGHNT and CDR2 as YYREEE (reference sequence). CDR3 length: 14 residues. The CDR3: CASSPSRGADTQYF. As DNA, the CDR3 is TGTGCCAGCAGCCCCAGCAGGGGCGCAGATACGCAGTATTTT.

The chain has TRBV7-9 and TRBJ1-4; D is perhaps TRBD1 (5 bases). The ends were cut back, 5 bases at V and 6 bases at J, with 13 bases in the middle. The CDR3 has 14 amino acids. Germline V CDR1 and CDR2: SEHNR, FQNEAQ (reference sequence). CDR3 region: CASSQVGGYEKLFF. CDR3 bases: TGTGCCAGCAGCCAGGTGGGGGGGTATGAAAAACTGTTTTTT.

The chain joins TRBV4-2 to TRBJ1-5; possible D gene TRBD1, 5 bases. Per germline, CDR1 LGHNA and CDR2 YNFKEQ. CDR3 length equals 16 residues. V was pared by 0 bases and J by 7 bases, with 16 bases between. CDR3 protein: CASSQDGGVLGQPQHF. The CDR3 coding sequence is TGTGCCAGCAGCCAAGATGGGGGGGTTCTGGGACAGCCCCAGCATTTT.